Below, 27 T cell receptor beta chains from the same sample are listed, as sequenced in a study of beta chain features in type 1 diabetes. The whole isolated RNA underwent reverse transcription, so sequencing captured expressed TCRB transcripts. Measured with immunoSEQ multiplex PCR; TCRdb has only the in-frame clones, and not every one. The sample has nearly 350,000 clones, roughly 8.8% seen once. For these receptors, no antigen is known. Notes on the study in general: Researchers report that Type 1 diabetes patients had moderately but significantly shorter TCRB CDR3s across all four CD4+ subsets.

Source material: central memory CD4+ T cells from blood. The receptors derive from a man aged 25 to 40 with type 1 diabetes.

The chain combines TRBV27 with TRBJ1-5; D is possibly TRBD1 (6 bases). V lost 6 bases to trimming and J lost 5 bases, with 14 bases between them. The CDR3 runs 14 residues. In germline, CDR1 is MNHEY, CDR2 SMNVEV (reference sequence). Here the CDR3 reads CASRPTGGHQPQHF. Written as DNA, the CDR3 is TGTGCCAGCAGACCTACGGGGGGCCATCAGCCCCAGCATTTT.

On this clone itself: A much larger clone lies one base from this, so it may be a read error. V is TRBV7-2 and J is TRBJ1-1, with a possible D match to TRBD1 (5 bases). The CDR3 is 13 residues long. Germline CDR1 and CDR2: SGHTA and FQGNSA. The V end was cut by 5 bases, the J end by 0 bases, with 7 bases between. Here the CDR3 DNA reads TGTGCCAGCAGCCCGACAGTGAACACTGAAGCTTTCTTT. Translated: CASSPTVNTEAFF.

The rearrangement joins TRBV10-3 to TRBJ2-5; 8 bases match TRBD2. The CDR3 has 15 residues. CDR1 and CDR2 from the germline V gene are ENHRY and SYGVKD. Unmatched junction bases numbered 3, after V lost 3 bases and J lost 0 bases. The CDR3 loop reads CAISDIAGHQETQYF. CDR3 DNA: TGTGCCATCAGTGATATAGCGGGGCACCAAGAGACCCAGTACTTC.

This clone was seen more than once but under ten times. Other nucleotide sequences from this sample produce the same CDR3. This chain connects TRBV30 to TRBJ1-5; D may be TRBD1 (5 bases). Germline assignment: CDR1 GTSNPN and CDR2 SVGIG (reference sequence). The V gene lost 2 bases and the J gene lost 7 bases, with 12 bases spanning the gap. The CDR3 has 13 amino acids. The chain's CDR3 is CAWSSQGYQPQHF. CDR3 in DNA: TGTGCCTGGAGTTCCCAGGGATACCAGCCCCAGCATTTT.

There are a few counts of this clone. The junction departs from the called germline gene at one end, perhaps through a read error. The chain couples TRBV6-1 to TRBJ2-4; maybe TRBD2 (5 bases). Germline V CDR1 and CDR2: MNHNS, SASEGT. The CDR3 runs to 16 residues. DNA for the CDR3: TGTGCCATCAGTGCGGGTGGAACAACCGTTCAAAACATTCAGTACTTC. Its translation is CAISAGGTTVQNIQYF.

The rearrangement joins TRBV21-1 to TRBJ2-7; the table calls TRBD1, which could not be checked here. TRBV21-1 is classified as a pseudogene. The CDR3 loop spans 16 amino acids. CDR3 region: CASPQPDRETSYEQYF. Written as DNA, the CDR3 is TGTGCCAGCCCCCAGCCGGACAGGGAGACCTCCTACGAGCAGTACTTC.

V usage is TRBV18 and J usage is TRBJ1-2; possible D gene TRBD1, 6 bases. CDR1 KGHSH and CDR2 LQKENI come from the germline V gene. The V and J ends lost 3 bases and 2 bases respectively, with 13 bases between them. There are 15 residues in the CDR3. This CDR3 is CASSPGGILNYGYTF. The DNA of the CDR3 is TGTGCCAGCTCACCGGGGGGCATACTAAACTATGGCTACACCTTC.

Only a few counts were recorded for this clone. The rearrangement joins TRBV29-1 to TRBJ2-4; 9 nucleotides match TRBD1. This CDR3 has 15 residues. The V gene end was trimmed by 7 bases and the J gene end by 3 bases; junction bases not matched to a gene: 10. Germline V lookup: CDR1 SQVTM, CDR2 ANQGSEA. The chain's CDR3 is CSAEGTGKDKNIQYF. CDR3 in DNA: TGCAGCGCAGAGGGGACAGGGAAGGACAAAAACATTCAGTACTTC.

The rearrangement links TRBV7-8 to TRBJ2-7, with a weak D call TRBD1 (6 bases). V lost 4 bases, J lost 0 bases, and 13 bases lay in between. The CDR3 extends over 15 amino acids. Germline assignment: CDR1 SGHVS and CDR2 FQNEAQ. In DNA form, the CDR3 reads TGTGCCAGCAGCTCGCGGACAGTGAGCTCCTACGAGCAGTACTTC. It is translated as CASSSRTVSSYEQYF.

The chain recombines TRBV4-3 with TRBJ1-4, with 7 bases lining up with TRBD1. Germline assignment: CDR1 LGHNA and CDR2 YSLEER. The trim removed 1 base at V and 6 bases at J, leaving 14 bases unmatched. This CDR3 has 18 amino acids. The CDR3 DNA sequence: TGCGCCAGCAGCCAAGCTCTACAGGGGCTACAAAAAGATGAAAAACTGTTTTTT. It translates to CASSQALQGLQKDEKLFF.

V and J are TRBV25-1 and TRBJ2-3, with D perhaps TRBD1 (6 bases). Germline V lookup: CDR1 MGHDK, CDR2 SYGVNS. V gave up 3 bases and J gave up 1 base, with 14 bases separating them. The CDR3 spans 16 residues. CDR3 nucleotides: TGTGCCAGCAGTGATAGAACAGGGTCTCGCACAGATACGCAGTATTTT. It yields the protein CASSDRTGSRTDTQYF.

The chain recombines TRBV19 with TRBJ1-2, with a tentative D call TRBD1 (6 bases). This CDR3 contains 15 residues. CDR1 and CDR2 from the germline V gene are LNHDA and SQIVND (reference sequence). Trimming pared 7 bases from V and 6 bases from J, leaving 21 bases between. CDR3 bases: TGTGCCAGTATCGGATTACAGGGTTGGAGTGATGGCTACACCTTC. It encodes CASIGLQGWSDGYTF. Complete variable domain (other parts from reference TRBV19 and TRBJ1-2): DGGITQSPKYLFRKEGQNVTLSCEQNLNHDAMYWYRQDPGQGLRLIYYSQIVNDFQKGDIAEGYSVSREKKESFPLTVTSAQKNPTAFYLCASIGLQGWSDGYTFGSGTRLTVV.

This rearrangement joins TRBV11-2 to TRBJ2-5; the D gene is possibly TRBD2 (5 bases). Germline V gives CDR1 SGHAT, CDR2 FQNNGV. CDR3 length: 15 residues. V gave up 0 bases and J gave up 4 bases, with 12 bases separating them. For the CDR3, the DNA is TGTGCCAGCAGCTTAGACTCTAGCAGTGGAGAGACCCAGTACTTC. This gives the protein CASSLDSSSGETQYF.

This clone was observed a few times. V usage is TRBV5-5 and J usage is TRBJ2-7; D not resolved. Germline CDR1 SGHKS, CDR2 YYEKEE (reference sequence). The V and J ends lost 2 bases and 0 bases respectively, with 6 bases between them. The CDR3 spans 13 residues. The CDR3 DNA is TGTGCCAGCAGCTTTGGAGACTCCTACGAGCAGTACTTC. Protein: CASSFGDSYEQYF.

The gene calls are TRBV5-4 and TRBJ2-3; perhaps TRBD1 as D (5 bases). The CDR3 totals 15 residues. CDR1 and CDR2 (germline): SGHNT, YYREEE (reference sequence). V lost 0 bases to trimming and J lost 7 bases, with 15 bases between them. CDR3 nucleotide sequence: TGTGCCAGCAGCTTGGGGGCAGGGCAAGGAAATACGCAGTATTTT. It yields the protein CASSLGAGQGNTQYF.

As to this clone: One base away lies a much larger clone, so this may be a sequencing read error. V and J are TRBV2 and TRBJ2-5; tentative D call: TRBD1 (8 bases). The CDR3 runs to 13 residues. Trimming took 7 bases from V and 4 from J, leaving 13 bases between them. Germline CDR1 and CDR2: SNHLY and FYNNEI. CDR3 residues: CASNYRGGETQYF. The CDR3 DNA reads as TGTGCCAGCAACTACAGGGGGGGAGAGACCCAGTACTTC.

The gene calls are TRBV7-6 and TRBJ2-7, with D perhaps TRBD1 (6 bases). The CDR3 has 16 amino acids. V lost 5 bases to trimming and J lost 2 bases, with 19 bases between them. Per germline, CDR1 SGHVS and CDR2 FNYEAQ. CDR3 DNA sequence: TGTGCCAGCAGCACTCGGACAGATCAATCGACCTACGAGCAGTACTTC. Translated, it gives CASSTRTDQSTYEQYF.

V is TRBV5-1 and J is TRBJ2-7; D may be TRBD2 (6 bases). V lost 2 bases, J lost 0 bases, and 12 bases lay in between. Germline CDR1 and CDR2: SGHRS and YFSETQ. CDR3 length: 15 amino acids. CDR3 bases: TGCGCCAGCAGCTTAGGACTAACGAGCTCCTACGAGCAGTACTTC. This encodes CASSLGLTSSYEQYF.

The chain combines TRBV11-2 with TRBJ1-5, with D tentatively TRBD1 (5 bases). CDR1 is SGHAT, CDR2 FQNNGV, per germline. Trimming removed 8 bases from V and 6 bases from J, with 11 bases in between. There are 12 residues in the CDR3. In DNA form, the CDR3 reads TGTGCCAGCCGGGCGGGGGGTCAGCCCCAGCATTTT. Its protein product is CASRAGGQPQHF.

This clone appeared many times. This chain joins TRBV2 and TRBJ2-6, with D uncertain. Trimming removed 7 bases from V and 0 bases from J, with 10 bases in between. The CDR3 spans 15 residues. From germline, CDR1 is SNHLY and CDR2 FYNNEI. CDR3 amino acids: CASTSIHSGANVLTF. The DNA for the CDR3 is TGTGCCAGCACGTCGATACACTCTGGGGCCAACGTCCTGACTTTC.

There are a few counts of this clone. The rearrangement uses TRBV7-2 and TRBJ1-2, with D perhaps TRBD1 (6 bases). This CDR3 contains 18 residues. Trimming removed 5 bases from V and 0 bases from J, with 22 bases in between. From germline, CDR1 is SGHTA and CDR2 FQGNSA. CDR3 sequence reads: CASSVIGSATGSNYGYTF. In DNA, the CDR3 is TGTGCCAGCAGCGTAATAGGGTCGGCGACAGGTTCTAACTATGGCTACACCTTC.

The rearrangement uses TRBV5-1 and TRBJ2-3, with 8 bases fitting TRBD1. The length of the CDR3 is 15 residues. Germline V CDR1 and CDR2: SGHRS, YFSETQ. V was clipped by 4 bases and J by 1 base; unmatched bases: 5. The CDR3 is CASSTPDRGTDTQYF. For the CDR3, the DNA is TGCGCCAGCAGCACCCCGGACAGGGGCACAGATACGCAGTATTTT.

This clone has just a few counts. This chain's CDR3 is CASRGQGTRFSEAFF. The CDR3 DNA sequence: TGTGCCAGCAGGGGACAGGGGACGAGATTCTCTGAAGCTTTCTTT. The V call is TRBV6-1, the J call TRBJ1-1; 10 positions match TRBD1. V shed 6 bases, J shed 6 bases, and the junction held 10 bases outside the gene matches. CDR1 is MNHNS, CDR2 SASEGT, per germline. The CDR3 extends over 15 amino acids.

This clone turned up a few times. The chain combines TRBV28 with TRBJ1-2; D is unresolved. The CDR3 extends over 12 amino acids. Trimming cost V 4 bases and J 4 bases, with 7 bases left between them. Looked up from germline, CDR1 is MDHEN and CDR2 is SYDVKM. The CDR3 region is CASSSWSYGYTF. The CDR3 nucleotides are TGTGCCAGCAGTTCCTGGTCCTATGGCTACACCTTC.

This clone was observed a handful of times. The chain is built from TRBV5-1 and TRBJ1-1, with TRBD1 matching over 7 bases. The CDR3 is 14 residues long. Germline values: CDR1 SGHRS, CDR2 YFSETQ. The V and J ends lost 1 base and 5 bases, in that order; junction bases with no gene match: 5. CDR3 loop: CASSLTGVGTEAFF. DNA for the CDR3: TGCGCCAGCAGCTTGACAGGGGTGGGTACTGAAGCTTTCTTT.

This clone has more than one count but fewer than ten. The genes are TRBV10-1 and TRBJ2-5; 10 bases are a match to TRBD1. The CDR3 is 15 amino acids. The V segment lost 4 bases and the J segment 5 bases; nucleotides outside the gene matches: 7. Germline values: CDR1 WNHNN, CDR2 SYGVQD (reference sequence). CDR3 loop: CASSAQGQGSETQYF. The CDR3 DNA reads as TGCGCCAGCAGTGCCCAGGGACAGGGGAGCGAGACCCAGTACTTC.

This clone was detected a few times. The rearrangement uses TRBV18 and TRBJ2-1, with no clear D. Germline V gene lookup returns CDR1 KGHSH and CDR2 LQKENI. V dropped 3 bases and J dropped 3 bases, with 6 bases sitting between them. CDR3 length: 13 amino acids. CDR3 in amino acids: CASSPPIYNEQFF. CDR3 bases: TGTGCCAGCTCACCCCCGATCTACAATGAGCAGTTCTTC.